This passage covers 22 T cell receptor beta chains from one sample sequenced in a study of Graves' ophthalmopathy and Graves' hyperthyroidism. Amplification from RNA transcripts yielded the TCR beta CDR3 regions. Second-round multiplex PCR followed a first-round RT-PCR using HTBI primers. TCRdb reanalysed the multiplex PCR reads using MiXCR and keeps one entry per CDR3 protein. The top ten clones hold more than 5.5% of a sample with hundreds of thousands of distinct CDR3 sequences, 22% of them seen once. Sequences were obtained from peripheral blood. Receptors were obtained from a woman between 18 and 30 years old with stable Graves' hyperthyroidism. Some clones in this sample may be carry-over from other donors' samples.

This chain connects TRBV6-5 to TRBJ2-7; D tentatively reads TRBD1 or TRBD2 (5 bases each). Between the trimmed V and J ends, which lost 0 bases and 8 bases, there was a span of 8 bases. The CDR3 contains 12 residues. Germline-derived CDR1 and CDR2 are MNHEY and SVGAGI. As DNA, the CDR3 is TGTGCCAGCAGTTACTCGAGGGGTCAGCAGTACTTC. Residues: CASSYSRGQQYF.

A remark on this clonotype: A much larger clone differs by one base, so this may be a read error. No DNA is shown, since the ends of the CDR3 on it are uncertain; the CDR3 is the one TCRdb lists. The rearrangement links TRBV20-1 to TRBJ2-6; the table's D call, TRBD2, was not checked against the DNA. Germline V CDR1 and CDR2: DFQATT, SNEGSKA (reference sequence). The CDR3 region is 15 residues in length, termini included. The chain's CDR3 is CSASTWGSGANVLAF.

At least ten counts were recorded for this clonotype. V usage is TRBV6-1 and J usage is TRBJ2-7, with D unclear. Germline V CDR1 and CDR2: MNHNS, SASEGT. Trimming left V 6 bases short and J 4 bases short, with 7 bases between. The CDR3 has 11 residues. The CDR3, as DNA: TGTGCCAGCAGCGTTGATTACGAGCAGTACTTC. This sequence encodes CASSVDYEQYF.

The chain couples TRBV5-1 to TRBJ2-3; a possible D gene is TRBD2 (5 bases). The CDR3 runs 15 residues. V lost 0 bases to trimming and J lost 0 bases, with 8 bases between them. The germline gives CDR1 SGHRS, CDR2 YFSETQ. CDR3 nucleotides: TGCGCCAGCAGCTTGGGAGGGATTAGCACAGATACGCAGTATTTT. It is translated as CASSLGGISTDTQYF.

This chain links TRBV6-5 with TRBJ2-7; D uncertain. The CDR3 totals 13 residues. Trimming pared 4 bases from V and 1 base from J, leaving 8 bases between. CDR1 and CDR2 (germline): MNHEY, SVGAGI. Here the CDR3 reads CASSCRQSYEQYF. DNA for the CDR3: TGTGCCAGCAGTTGCCGGCAGTCCTACGAGCAGTACTTC.

The chain combines TRBV7-3 with TRBJ2-7; TRBD1 might be the D (5 bases). The CDR3 has 14 residues. V was shortened by 5 bases and J by 2 bases, with 13 bases between the two germline ends. Germline-derived CDR1 and CDR2 are SGHTA and FQGTGA. The CDR3 here is CASSPPEGAYEQYF. The CDR3 DNA sequence: TGTGCCAGCAGCCCTCCGGAAGGGGCCTACGAGCAGTACTTC.

This clonotype occurred a few times. This sequence joins TRBV11-1 and TRBJ2-7, with TRBD2 identical over 7 bases. The CDR3 runs to 16 residues. V trimming: 4 bases; J trimming: 0 bases; junction bases outside the gene matches: 9. CDR1 is SGHAT and CDR2 is FQDESV in the germline V gene (reference sequence). The CDR3 DNA is TGTGCCAGCAGCTCAGCGGGGAGGACCAGCTCCTACGAGCAGTACTTC. Amino acid sequence: CASSSAGRTSSYEQYF.

This clonotype came up many times. The chain combines TRBV11-1 with TRBJ2-2; TRBD2 agrees at 8 bases. The CDR3 runs 16 residues. Trimming removed 5 bases from V and 4 bases from J; junction bases left unmatched: 9. Germline CDR1 and CDR2: SGHAT and FQDESV (reference sequence). The CDR3 sequence: CASSPGLATRTGELFF. The CDR3 DNA sequence: TGTGCCAGCAGCCCCGGACTAGCTACCCGCACCGGGGAGCTGTTTTTT.

This clonotype was detected many times. This chain uses TRBV24-1 with TRBJ1-1; no clear D. The CDR3 has 14 amino acids. Trimming cost V 7 bases and J 1 base, with 12 bases left between them. CDR1 and CDR2 (germline): KGHDR, SFDVKD. CDR3 residues: CATREGPGNTEAFF. DNA for the CDR3: TGTGCCACCAGGGAGGGTCCGGGGAACACTGAAGCTTTCTTT.

This clonotype was seen many times. V gene TRBV6-1 combines with J gene TRBJ2-5; perhaps TRBD2 as D (6 bases). CDR3 length equals 13 residues. V lost 6 bases and J lost 5, with 13 bases in between. CDR1 and CDR2 (germline): MNHNS, SASEGT. The CDR3 region has the DNA TGTGCCAGCAGCAATAGCGGCGTCGAGACCCAGTACTTC. Encoded protein: CASSNSGVETQYF.

A few counts support this clonotype. J is TRBJ2-7 and V is TRBV15; possibly TRBD1 for D (5 bases). The length of the CDR3 is 15 residues. Germline values: CDR1 LNHNV, CDR2 YYDKDF (reference sequence). V lost 3 bases, J lost 4 bases, and 16 bases lay in between. In nucleotides, the CDR3 is TGTGCCACCAGCAGCTCCAGGGTTAAAGGGTACGAGCAGTACTTC. This sequence encodes CATSSSRVKGYEQYF. The entire variable domain, with the rest obtained from reference TRBV15 and TRBJ2-7, is as follows: DAMVIQNPRYQVTQFGKPVTLSCSQTLNHNVMYWYQQKSSQAPKLLFHYYDKDFNNEADTPDNFQSRRPNTSFCFLDIRSPGLGDTAMYLCATSSSRVKGYEQYFGPGTRLTVT.

The V call is TRBV19, the J call TRBJ1-2; D might be TRBD1 (5 bases). CDR3 length: 14 amino acids. From germline, CDR1 is LNHDA and CDR2 SQIVND (reference sequence). The ends were cut back, 5 bases at V and 3 bases at J, with 13 bases in the middle. The CDR3: CASSPPTADYGYTF. The DNA of the CDR3 is TGTGCCAGTAGTCCACCGACAGCTGACTATGGCTACACCTTC.

This clonotype showed up many times. V usage is TRBV20-1 and J usage is TRBJ2-7, with TRBD1 matching over 9 bases. CDR1 DFQATT and CDR2 SNEGSKA come from the germline V gene (reference sequence). The CDR3 consists of 13 residues. Unmatched junction bases numbered 3, after V lost 5 bases and J lost 1 base. CDR3 sequence: CSAAGTGSYEQYF. The CDR3 nucleotides are TGCAGTGCTGCCGGGACAGGGTCCTACGAGCAGTACTTC.

The table lists this clonotype with many counts. At one of its ends the junction is not consistent with the germline gene, which may arise from a read error. The rearrangement joins TRBV12-3 or TRBV12-4 to TRBJ1-1; D uncertain. The CDR3 extends over 12 amino acids. This CDR3 is CASNLGNTEAFF. The CDR3 region has the DNA TGTGCCAGCAATTTAGGAAACACTGAAGCTTTCTTT.

V gene TRBV18 combines with J gene TRBJ2-7; TRBD2 matches at 9 bases. The junction had 8 bases not matched to a gene; V was cut back by 2 bases and J by 3 bases. CDR3 length: 16 amino acids. The germline V gene has CDR1 KGHSH and CDR2 LQKENI. The CDR3 nucleotides read TGTGCCAGCTCACCAATCACTAGCGGGTACAACTACGAGCAGTACTTC. It translates to CASSPITSGYNYEQYF.

This clonotype occurred many times. The chain employs TRBV7-9 and TRBJ2-7, with 8 nucleotides matching TRBD1. The CDR3 runs 15 residues. With 4 bases clipped from V and 4 bases from J, the junction kept 9 bases outside the gene matches. CDR1 is SEHNR, CDR2 FQNEAQ, per germline (reference sequence). The CDR3 DNA reads TGTGCCAGCAGCTCGGACAGGGATTGGGGGTACGAGCAGTACTTC. Protein: CASSSDRDWGYEQYF.

This clonotype has a count of ten or more. This chain connects TRBV12-3 or TRBV12-4 to TRBJ1-6, with D hard to call. CDR3 length: 14 residues. The V and J ends lost 2 bases and 6 bases respectively, with 8 bases between them. The CDR3 loop is CASSLNGFNSPLHF. The CDR3 nucleotides are TGTGCCAGCAGTTTAAACGGTTTTAATTCACCCCTCCACTTT.

This clonotype was observed at least ten times. Here the CDR3 DNA reads TGCGCCAGCAGCACGGGACAGAACTATGGCTACACCTTC. Translation: CASSTGQNYGYTF. V is TRBV5-1 and J is TRBJ1-2; 7 bases align to TRBD1. Germline V gene sequence: CDR1 SGHRS, CDR2 YFSETQ. The CDR3 totals 13 residues. V trimming: 4 bases; J trimming: 2 bases; junction bases outside the gene matches: 2.

This clonotype appeared a few times. The chain carries TRBV5-6 and TRBJ2-3; the match to TRBD2 covers 8 bases. This CDR3 has 15 amino acids. The J segment lost 5 bases and the V segment lost 4 bases, leaving 9 bases of the junction unmatched. CDR1 SGHDT and CDR2 YYEEEE come from the germline V gene. CDR3 nucleotides: TGTGCCAGCAGCACCCAAGCGGGAGTGAAAGATACGCAGTATTTT. It specifies CASSTQAGVKDTQYF.

On this clonotype: A read error may be the cause here, since a much bigger clone is one base away. The rearrangement links TRBV13 to TRBJ2-7; perhaps D is TRBD1 or TRBD2 (5 bases each). This CDR3 is built from 12 residues. The germline gives CDR1 PRHDT, CDR2 FYEKMQ (reference sequence). The DNA of the CDR3 is TGTGCCAGCAGCCCACTTCGGGGCGAGCAGGACTTC. It codes for CASSPLRGEQDF.

This clonotype was recorded at least ten times. The chain links TRBV11-2 to TRBJ2-5; no firm D call. CDR3 length: 17 amino acids. Germline CDR1 and CDR2: SGHAT and FQNNGV. V lost 1 base and J 3 bases, leaving 18 bases between the germline ends. CDR3 coding DNA: TGTGCCAGCAGCTTAGTCCCCCCGGATGCAGAGAAAGAGACCCAGTACTTC. It codes for CASSLVPPDAEKETQYF.

Regarding this clonotype: A read error is likely, as this CDR3 ends without the conserved phenylalanine or tryptophan. The chain joins TRBV18 to TRBJ1-5; no clear D gene. This CDR3 contains 13 residues. Trimming left V 5 bases short and J 4 bases short, with 9 bases between. Germline assignment: CDR1 KGHSH and CDR2 LQKENI. CDR3 residues: CASSKQENQPQHL. The CDR3 region has the DNA TGTGCCAGCTCAAAGCAGGAAAATCAGCCCCAGCATTTG.